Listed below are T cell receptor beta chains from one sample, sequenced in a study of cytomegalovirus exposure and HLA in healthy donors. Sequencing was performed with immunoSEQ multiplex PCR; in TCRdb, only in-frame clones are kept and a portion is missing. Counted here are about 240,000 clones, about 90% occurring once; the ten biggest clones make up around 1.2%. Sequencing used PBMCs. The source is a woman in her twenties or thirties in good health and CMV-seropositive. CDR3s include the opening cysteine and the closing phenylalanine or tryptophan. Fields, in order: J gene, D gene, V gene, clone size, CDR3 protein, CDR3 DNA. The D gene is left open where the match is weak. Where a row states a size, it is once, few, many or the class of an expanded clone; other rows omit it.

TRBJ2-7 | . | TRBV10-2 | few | CASSDLGRDGSYEQYF | TGCGCCAGCAGTGATTTAGGCAGGGATGGATCCTACGAGCAGTACTTC
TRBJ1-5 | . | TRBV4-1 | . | CASSQGEYQPQHF | TGCGCCAGCAGCCAAGGAGAGTATCAGCCCCAGCATTTT
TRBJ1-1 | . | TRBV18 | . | CASSPRGNTEAFF | TGTGCCAGCTCACCAAGAGGGAACACTGAAGCTTTCTTT
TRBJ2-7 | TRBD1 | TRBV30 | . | CAWGQGAAGEQYF | TGTGCCTGGGGACAGGGGGCGGCGGGCGAGCAGTACTTC
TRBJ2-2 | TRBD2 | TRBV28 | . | CASMVLAGVTGELFF | TGTGCCAGCATGGTGCTAGCGGGAGTGACCGGGGAGCTGTTTTTT
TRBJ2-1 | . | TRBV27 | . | CATSIRGYNEQFF | TGTGCCACCAGTATACGGGGTTACAATGAGCAGTTCTTC
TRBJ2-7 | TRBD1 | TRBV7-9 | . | CASEGDSTYEQYF | TGTGCCAGTGAAGGGGACAGTACCTACGAGCAGTACTTC
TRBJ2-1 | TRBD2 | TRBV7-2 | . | CASSLQAGGGNEQFF | TGTGCCAGCAGCTTACAAGCGGGAGGGGGAAATGAGCAGTTCTTC
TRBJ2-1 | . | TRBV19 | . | CASMASSWAGDTVFYNEQFF | TGTGCCAGTATGGCATCGAGTTGGGCAGGCGACACGGTATTCTACAATGAGCAGTTCTTC
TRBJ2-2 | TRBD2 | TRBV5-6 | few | CASRRLAEITGELFF | TGTGCCAGCAGACGCCTAGCGGAGATCACCGGGGAGCTGTTTTTT
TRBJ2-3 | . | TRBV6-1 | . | CASSEWAGYTQYF | TGTGCCAGCAGTGAATGGGCAGGATATACGCAGTATTTT
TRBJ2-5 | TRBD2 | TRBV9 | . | CASSDPIGAGGEETQYF | TGTGCCAGCAGCGACCCCATCGGTGCGGGAGGTGAAGAGACCCAGTACTTC
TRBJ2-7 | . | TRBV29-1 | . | CSVDTAGNYEQYF | TGCAGCGTTGATACGGCGGGAAACTACGAGCAGTACTTC
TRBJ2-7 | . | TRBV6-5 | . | CASSPGLEQYF | TGTGCCAGCAGCCCAGGCCTAGAGCAGTACTTC
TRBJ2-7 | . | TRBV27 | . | CASRRNRDYEQYF | TGTGCCAGCAGGAGAAACAGGGACTACGAGCAGTACTTC
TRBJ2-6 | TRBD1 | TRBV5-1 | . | CASSLDRGFSGANVLTF | TGCGCCAGCAGCTTGGACAGGGGGTTCTCTGGGGCCAACGTCCTGACTTTC
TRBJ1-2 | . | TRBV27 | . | CASSFNSNYGYTF | TGTGCCAGCAGTTTTAACTCTAACTATGGCTACACCTTC
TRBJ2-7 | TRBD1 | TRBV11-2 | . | CASSKRQGYSYEQYF | TGTGCCAGCAGCAAACGACAGGGGTACTCCTACGAGCAGTACTTC
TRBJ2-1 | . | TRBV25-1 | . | CASSYNSYNEQFF | TGTGCCAGCAGTTATAACTCCTACAATGAGCAGTTCTTC
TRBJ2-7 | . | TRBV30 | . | CAWRLDNWEQYF | TGTGCCTGGAGGCTGGACAATTGGGAGCAGTACTTC
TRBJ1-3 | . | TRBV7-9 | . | CASSPGVAGNTIYF | TGTGCCAGCAGCCCCGGGGTTGCTGGAAACACCATATATTTT
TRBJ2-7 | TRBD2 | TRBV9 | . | CASSVGKGLAAYEQYF | TGTGCCAGCAGCGTAGGAAAGGGACTAGCGGCTTACGAGCAGTACTTC
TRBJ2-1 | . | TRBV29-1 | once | CSVDPPGDNEQFF | TGCAGCGTTGATCCCCCAGGGGACAATGAGCAGTTCTTC
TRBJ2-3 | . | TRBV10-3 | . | CAIRGATGSTDTQYF | TGTGCCATCAGGGGGGCGACAGGTAGCACAGATACGCAGTATTTT
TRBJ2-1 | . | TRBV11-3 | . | CASSLPERRNEQFF | TGTGCCAGCAGCTTGCCCGAGCGGAGGAATGAGCAGTTCTTC
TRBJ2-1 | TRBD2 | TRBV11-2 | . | CASSLRTGTSGYNEQFF | TGTGCCAGCAGTTTACGTACCGGGACTAGCGGTTACAATGAGCAGTTCTTC
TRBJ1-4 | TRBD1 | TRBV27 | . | CASSLVYGTGVEKLFF | TGTGCCAGCAGTTTGGTATACGGGACAGGGGTTGAAAAACTGTTTTTT
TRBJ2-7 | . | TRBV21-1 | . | CASTTRRLGGVTYEQYF | TGTGCCAGCACCACCCGGCGGTTAGGGGGGGTAACCTACGAGCAGTACTTC
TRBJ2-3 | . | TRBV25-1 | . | CASSVLETDTQYF | TGTGCCAGCAGTGTACTAGAAACAGATACGCAGTATTTT
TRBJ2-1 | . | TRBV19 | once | CASSINGKDNEQFF | TGTGCCAGTAGTATTAACGGGAAGGACAATGAGCAGTTCTTC
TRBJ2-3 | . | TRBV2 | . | CASSGGRTDTQYF | TGTGCCAGCAGTGGCGGGCGCACAGATACGCAGTATTTT
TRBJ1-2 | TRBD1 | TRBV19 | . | CASNLRTGNGGYTF | TGTGCCAGTAACCTAAGGACAGGCAACGGAGGCTACACCTTC
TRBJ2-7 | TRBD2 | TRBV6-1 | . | CASSERTSGSYEQYF | TGTGCCAGCAGTGAAAGGACTAGCGGGAGCTACGAGCAGTACTTC
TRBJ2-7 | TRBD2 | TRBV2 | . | CASVGLAPSPLYEQYF | TGTGCCAGTGTTGGACTAGCCCCCTCTCCGCTCTACGAGCAGTACTTC
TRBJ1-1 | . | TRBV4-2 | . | CASSPERGWNTEAFF | TGTGCCAGCAGCCCCGAGCGGGGCTGGAACACTGAAGCTTTCTTT
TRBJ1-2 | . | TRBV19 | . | CASTQGPYGYTF | TGTGCCAGTACCCAGGGGCCATATGGCTACACCTTC
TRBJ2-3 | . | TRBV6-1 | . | CASSERGSTDTQYF | TGTGCCAGCAGTGAGCGAGGGAGCACAGATACGCAGTATTTT
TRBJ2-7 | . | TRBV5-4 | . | CASSSPDSSYEQYF | TGTGCCAGCAGCTCCCCCGACAGCTCCTACGAGCAGTACTTC
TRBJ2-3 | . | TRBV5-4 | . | CASSVTRSTDTQYF | TGTGCCAGCAGCGTGACTAGAAGCACAGATACGCAGTATTTT
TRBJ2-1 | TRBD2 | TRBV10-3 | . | CAIRVGLEGHNEQFF | TGTGCCATCAGGGTAGGACTAGAGGGCCACAATGAGCAGTTCTTC
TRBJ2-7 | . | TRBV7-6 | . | CASSLWSGTSYEQYF | TGTGCCAGCAGCTTATGGTCCGGGACAAGCTACGAGCAGTACTTC
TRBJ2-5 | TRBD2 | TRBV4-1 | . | CASSLTGTSGRVYQETQYF | TGCGCCAGCAGCCTCACCGGGACTAGCGGGAGGGTTTACCAAGAGACCCAGTACTTC
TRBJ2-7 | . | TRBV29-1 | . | CSVEAGQLYEQYF | TGCAGCGTTGAGGCGGGACAGCTCTACGAGCAGTACTTC
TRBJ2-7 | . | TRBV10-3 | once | CAISEGAERALWGYEQYF | TGTGCCATCAGTGAGGGTGCAGAGCGGGCCCTATGGGGCTACGAGCAGTACTTC
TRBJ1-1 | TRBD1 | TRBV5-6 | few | CASSTGQQSLAFF | TGTGCCAGCAGCACGGGACAGCAGAGTTTAGCTTTCTTT
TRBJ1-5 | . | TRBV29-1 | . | CSVLSPGGNQPQHF | TGCAGCGTCCTGAGTCCGGGGGGTAATCAGCCCCAGCATTTT
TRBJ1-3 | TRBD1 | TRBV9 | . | CASSLRDSSGNTIYF | TGTGCCAGCAGCTTAAGGGACAGCTCTGGAAACACCATATATTTT